This T cell receptor (beta chain) was captured in a study of cytomegalovirus exposure and HLA in healthy donors. Overall study: Most donors, 80% to 90% of some 400 genotyped, fell in the Caucasian-associated ancestry cluster.

PCR used 60 Vbeta primers and 13 Jbeta primers. Here immunoSEQ multiplex PCR was the method, and the copy in TCRdb shows in-frame clones only, minus some. The sample includes approximately 250,000 clones, about 85% of them seen just once. Concerning this clone: Its specificity is not known.

From germline, CDR1 is KGHSH and CDR2 LQKENI. Trimming shortened V by 6 bases and J by 5 bases, and 14 bases separated the two germline ends. The CDR3 has 13 residues. Study-wide results and caveats: Analyzed later, most CMV-associated TCR beta chains appeared HLA-restricted.

Specimen: PBMCs. The source of this sequence is a girl aged 2 to 9 in good health and CMV-seronegative. The genes are TRBV18 and TRBJ2-7; D remains ambiguous. This chain's CDR3 is CASSQVGVDEQYF. Here the CDR3 DNA reads TGTGCCAGCTCCCAGGTAGGCGTTGACGAGCAGTACTTC.